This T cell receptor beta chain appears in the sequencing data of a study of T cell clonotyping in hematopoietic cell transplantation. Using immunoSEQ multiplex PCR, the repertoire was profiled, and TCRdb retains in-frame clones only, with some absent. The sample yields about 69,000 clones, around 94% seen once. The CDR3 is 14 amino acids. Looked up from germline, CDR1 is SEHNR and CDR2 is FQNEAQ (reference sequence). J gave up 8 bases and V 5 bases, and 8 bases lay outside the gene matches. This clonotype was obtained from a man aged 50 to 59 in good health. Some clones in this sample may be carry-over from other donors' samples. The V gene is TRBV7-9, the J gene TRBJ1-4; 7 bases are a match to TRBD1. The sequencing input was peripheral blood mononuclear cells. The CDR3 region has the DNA TGTGCCAGCAGCCCCGGGACAGTAGTCGAAAAACTGTTTTTT. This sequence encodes CASSPGTVVEKLFF.